A selection of T cell receptor beta chains follows, all from one sample in a study of beta chain features in type 1 diabetes. The assay was immunoSEQ multiplex PCR, and TCRdb's table has in-frame clones only and misses some. The sample holds 250,000 or so clones, just over 20% seen once. The specimen sequenced was naive CD4+ T cells from blood. All receptors derive from a woman aged 35 to 49 with type 1 diabetes. CDR3s include the opening cysteine and the closing phenylalanine or tryptophan. Each record gives: D gene, V gene, clone size, J gene, CDR3 protein, CDR3 DNA. The D gene is left open where the match is weak. Clone size is stated in some rows and not others, as once, few, many or a class when expanded.

D: TRBD2; V: TRBV15; size: few; J: TRBJ2-5; CDR3: CATSREGLVGGETQYF; DNA: TGTGCCACCAGCAGAGAGGGACTAGTGGGGGGAGAGACCCAGTACTTC
D: -; V: TRBV30; size: few; J: TRBJ2-3; CDR3: CAFARADTQYF; DNA: TGTGCCTTTGCGAGGGCAGATACGCAGTATTTT
D: -; V: TRBV5-4; size: -; J: TRBJ1-1; CDR3: CASSLDSISSWTEAFF; DNA: TGTGCCAGCAGCTTGGATAGTATCTCGAGTTGGACTGAAGCTTTCTTT
D: TRBD2; V: TRBV30; size: few; J: TRBJ2-2; CDR3: CAWSTSGVGGELFF; DNA: TGTGCCTGGAGCACTAGCGGGGTTGGAGGGGAGCTGTTTTTT
D: TRBD1; V: TRBV29-1; size: -; J: TRBJ1-2; CDR3: CSVGSGTGGLRGYTF; DNA: TGCAGCGTGGGTTCAGGGACAGGGGGTTTGCGTGGCTACACCTTC
D: -; V: TRBV9; size: few; J: TRBJ1-3; CDR3: CASSVGGFSGNTIYF; DNA: TGTGCCAGCAGCGTAGGCGGGTTCTCCGGAAACACCATATATTTT
D: -; V: TRBV4-3; size: -; J: TRBJ2-1; CDR3: CASSQGGGFSYNEQFF; DNA: TGCGCCAGCAGCCAAGGAGGCGGTTTCTCCTACAATGAGCAGTTCTTC
D: -; V: TRBV2; size: few; J: TRBJ1-5; CDR3: CASSDFWTENQPQHF; DNA: TGTGCCAGCAGTGATTTTTGGACAGAGAATCAGCCCCAGCATTTT
D: -; V: TRBV4-1; size: few; J: TRBJ2-1; CDR3: CASSRGGQNYNEQFF; DNA: TGCGCCAGCAGCCGAGGTGGACAGAACTACAATGAGCAGTTCTTC
D: TRBD1; V: TRBV11-2; size: -; J: TRBJ2-5; CDR3: CASSRLGTEGETQYF; DNA: TGTGCCAGCAGCCGTCTCGGGACAGAGGGGGAGACCCAGTACTTC
D: -; V: TRBV7-2; size: -; J: TRBJ2-5; CDR3: CASSLGGRETQYF; DNA: TGTGCCAGCAGCTTAGGGGGGAGGGAGACCCAGTACTTC
D: -; V: TRBV30; size: few; J: TRBJ1-1; CDR3: CAWSLFERYTEAFF; DNA: TGTGCCTGGAGTCTCTTTGAGCGGTACACTGAAGCTTTCTTT
D: TRBD1; V: TRBV5-1; size: -; J: TRBJ2-7; CDR3: CASSFGTGYEQYF; DNA: TGCGCCAGCAGCTTCGGGACAGGGTACGAGCAGTACTTC
D: TRBD2; V: TRBV2; size: few; J: TRBJ2-5; CDR3: CASSETRTSGLETQYF; DNA: TGTGCCAGCAGTGAAACGCGGACTAGCGGGTTGGAGACCCAGTACTTC
D: -; V: TRBV29-1; size: -; J: TRBJ2-3; CDR3: CSVAQRLTDTQYF; DNA: TGCAGCGTTGCTCAGCGGCTCACAGATACGCAGTATTTT
D: TRBD1; V: TRBV5-1; size: -; J: TRBJ2-7; CDR3: CASSPTGIEQYF; DNA: TGCGCCAGCAGCCCGACAGGGATCGAGCAGTACTTC
D: TRBD1; V: TRBV5-1; size: -; J: TRBJ2-3; CDR3: CASSLGGGLTDTQYF; DNA: TGCGCCAGCAGCTTAGGGGGCGGCCTCACAGATACGCAGTATTTT
D: -; V: TRBV4-3; size: -; J: TRBJ1-1; CDR3: CASSPSGGWNTEAFF; DNA: TGCGCCAGCAGCCCAAGTGGCGGTTGGAACACTGAAGCTTTCTTT